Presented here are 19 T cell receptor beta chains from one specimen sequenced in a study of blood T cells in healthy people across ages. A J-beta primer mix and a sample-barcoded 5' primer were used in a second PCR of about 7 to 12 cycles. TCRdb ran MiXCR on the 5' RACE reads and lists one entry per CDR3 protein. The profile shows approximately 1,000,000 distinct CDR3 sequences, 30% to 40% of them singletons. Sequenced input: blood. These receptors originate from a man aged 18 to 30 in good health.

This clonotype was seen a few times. This chain's CDR3 is CASSFRGDAYGYTF. DNA for the CDR3: TGTGCCAGCAGCTTCCGCGGGGACGCCTATGGCTACACCTTC. V usage is TRBV27 and J usage is TRBJ1-2; weak D call: TRBD1 (5 bases). The germline V and J ends were trimmed by 6 bases and 4 bases, with 15 bases remaining between them. Looked up from germline, CDR1 is MNHEY and CDR2 is SMNVEV (reference sequence). CDR3 length: 14 residues.

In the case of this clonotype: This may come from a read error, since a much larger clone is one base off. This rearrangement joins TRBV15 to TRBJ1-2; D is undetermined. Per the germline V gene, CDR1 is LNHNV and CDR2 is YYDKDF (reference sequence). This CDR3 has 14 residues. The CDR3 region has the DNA TGTACCACCAGCAGAGATAGAACATCCTATGGCTACACCTTC. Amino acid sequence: CTTSRDRTSYGYTF. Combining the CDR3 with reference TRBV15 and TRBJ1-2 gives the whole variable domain DAMVIQNPRYQVTQFGKPVTLSCSQTLNHNVMYWYQQKSSQAPKLLFHYYDKDFNNEADTPDNFQSRRPNTSFCFLDIRSPGLGDTAMYLCTTSRDRTSYGYTFGSGTRLTVV.

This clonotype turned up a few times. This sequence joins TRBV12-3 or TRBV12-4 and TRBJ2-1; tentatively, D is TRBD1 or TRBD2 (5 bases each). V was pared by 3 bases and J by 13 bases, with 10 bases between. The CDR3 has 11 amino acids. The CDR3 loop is CASSFRGLQFF. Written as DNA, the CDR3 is TGTGCCAGCAGTTTTCGGGGCCTACAGTTCTTC.

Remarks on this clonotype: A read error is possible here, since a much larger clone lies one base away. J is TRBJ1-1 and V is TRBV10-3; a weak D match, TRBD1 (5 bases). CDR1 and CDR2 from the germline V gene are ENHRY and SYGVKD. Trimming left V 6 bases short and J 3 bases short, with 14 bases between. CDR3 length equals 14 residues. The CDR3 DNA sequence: TGTGCCATCAGAGAAGGGACTAAGGACACTGAAGCTTTCTTT. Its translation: CAIREGTKDTEAFF.

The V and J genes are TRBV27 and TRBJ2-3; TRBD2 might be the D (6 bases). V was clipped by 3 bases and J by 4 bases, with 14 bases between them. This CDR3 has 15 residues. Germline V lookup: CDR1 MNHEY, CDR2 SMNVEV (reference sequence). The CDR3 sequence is CASSLEGDSADTQYF. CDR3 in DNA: TGTGCCAGCAGTTTGGAGGGAGACTCAGCAGATACGCAGTATTTT.

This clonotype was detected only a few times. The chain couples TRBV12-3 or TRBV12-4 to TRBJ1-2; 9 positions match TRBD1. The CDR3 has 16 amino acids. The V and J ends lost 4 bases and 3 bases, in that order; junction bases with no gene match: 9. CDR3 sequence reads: CASSWTGVGYDYGYTF. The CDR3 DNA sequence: TGTGCCAGCAGTTGGACAGGGGTTGGGTATGACTATGGCTACACCTTC.

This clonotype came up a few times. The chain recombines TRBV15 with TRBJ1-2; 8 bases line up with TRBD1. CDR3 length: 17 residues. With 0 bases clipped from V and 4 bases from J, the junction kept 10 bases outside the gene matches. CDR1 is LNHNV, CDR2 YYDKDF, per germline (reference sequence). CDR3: CATSRDRIGQGAYGYTF. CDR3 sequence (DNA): TGTGCCACCAGCAGAGATCGAATAGGACAGGGAGCCTATGGCTACACCTTC.

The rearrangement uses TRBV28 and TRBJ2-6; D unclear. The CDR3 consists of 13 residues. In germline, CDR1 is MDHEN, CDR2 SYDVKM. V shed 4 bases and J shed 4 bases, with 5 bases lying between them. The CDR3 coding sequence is TGTGCCAGCAGTTGTCAGGGGGCCAACGTCCTGACTTTC. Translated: CASSCQGANVLTF.

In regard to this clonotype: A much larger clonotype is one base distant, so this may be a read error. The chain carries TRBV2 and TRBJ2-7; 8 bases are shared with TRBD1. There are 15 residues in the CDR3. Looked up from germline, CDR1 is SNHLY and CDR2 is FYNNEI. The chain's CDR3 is CPSSEGTGGFYEQYF. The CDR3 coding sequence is TGTCCCAGCAGTGAAGGGACAGGAGGGTTCTACGAGCAGTACTTC.

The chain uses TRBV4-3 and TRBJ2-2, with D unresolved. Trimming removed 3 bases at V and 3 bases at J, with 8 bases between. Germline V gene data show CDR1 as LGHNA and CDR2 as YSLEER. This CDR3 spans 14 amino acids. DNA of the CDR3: TGCGCCAGCAGCCACAGACAAGACACCGGGGAGCTGTTTTTT. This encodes CASSHRQDTGELFF.

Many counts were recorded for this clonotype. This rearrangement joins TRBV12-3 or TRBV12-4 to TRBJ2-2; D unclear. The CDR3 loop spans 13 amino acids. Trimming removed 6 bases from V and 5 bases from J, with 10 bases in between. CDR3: CASSLTLTGELFF. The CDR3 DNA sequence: TGTGCCAGCAGCTTAACCCTGACCGGGGAGCTGTTTTTT.

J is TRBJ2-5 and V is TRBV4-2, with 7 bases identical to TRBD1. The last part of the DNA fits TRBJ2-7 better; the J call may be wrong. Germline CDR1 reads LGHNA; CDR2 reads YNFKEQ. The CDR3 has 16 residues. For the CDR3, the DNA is TGTGCCAGCAGCGGGGGTACCGGGACAGTAATCTCCGAGCAGTACTTC. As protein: CASSGGTGTVISEQYF.

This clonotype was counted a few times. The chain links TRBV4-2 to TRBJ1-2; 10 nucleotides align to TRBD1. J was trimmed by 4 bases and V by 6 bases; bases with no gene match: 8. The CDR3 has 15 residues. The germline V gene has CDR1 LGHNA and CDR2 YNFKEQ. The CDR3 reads CASRDRGQGSYGYTF. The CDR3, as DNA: TGTGCCAGCAGGGATAGGGGACAGGGGAGCTATGGCTACACCTTC.

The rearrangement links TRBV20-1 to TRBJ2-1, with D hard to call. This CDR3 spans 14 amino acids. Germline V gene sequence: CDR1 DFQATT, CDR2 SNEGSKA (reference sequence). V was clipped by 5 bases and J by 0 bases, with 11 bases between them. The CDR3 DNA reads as TGCAGTGCTGCCCGAAGGAGCTCCTACAATGAGCAGTTCTTC. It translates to CSAARRSSYNEQFF.

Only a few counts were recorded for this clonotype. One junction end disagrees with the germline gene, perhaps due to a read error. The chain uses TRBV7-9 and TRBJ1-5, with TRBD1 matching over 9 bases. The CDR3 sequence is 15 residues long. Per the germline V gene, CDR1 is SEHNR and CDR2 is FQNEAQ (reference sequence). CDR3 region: CASSGDRDSDQPQHF. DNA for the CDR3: TGTGCCAGCAGCGGGGACAGGGATAGCGATCAGCCCCAGCATTTT. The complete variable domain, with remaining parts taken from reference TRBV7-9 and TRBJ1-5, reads DTGVSQNPRHKITKRGQNVTFRCDPISEHNRLYWYRQTLGQGPEFLTYFQNEAQLEKSRLLSDRFSAERPKGSFSTLEIQRTEQGDSAMYLCASSGDRDSDQPQHFGDGTRLSIL.

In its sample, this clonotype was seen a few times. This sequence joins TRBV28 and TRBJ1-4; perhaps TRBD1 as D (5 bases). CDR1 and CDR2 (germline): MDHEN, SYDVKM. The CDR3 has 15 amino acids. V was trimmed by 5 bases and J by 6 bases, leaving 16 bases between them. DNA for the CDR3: TGTGCCAGCAGTCATTCCGGGACTGGCTATGAAAAACTGTTTTTT. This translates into CASSHSGTGYEKLFF.

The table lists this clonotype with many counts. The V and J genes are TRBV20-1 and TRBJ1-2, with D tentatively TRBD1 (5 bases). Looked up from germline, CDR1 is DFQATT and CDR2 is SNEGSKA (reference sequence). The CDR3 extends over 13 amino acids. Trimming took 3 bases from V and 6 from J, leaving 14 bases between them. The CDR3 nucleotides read TGCAGTGCTAGGATACGGGGGGTCAATGGCTACACCTTC. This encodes CSARIRGVNGYTF.

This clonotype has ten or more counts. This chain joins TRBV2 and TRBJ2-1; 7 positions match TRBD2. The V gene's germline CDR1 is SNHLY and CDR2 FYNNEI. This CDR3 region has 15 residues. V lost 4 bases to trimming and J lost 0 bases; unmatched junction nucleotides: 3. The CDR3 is CASSVGGLSYNEQFF. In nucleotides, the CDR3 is TGTGCCAGCAGTGTGGGAGGGCTCTCCTACAATGAGCAGTTCTTC.

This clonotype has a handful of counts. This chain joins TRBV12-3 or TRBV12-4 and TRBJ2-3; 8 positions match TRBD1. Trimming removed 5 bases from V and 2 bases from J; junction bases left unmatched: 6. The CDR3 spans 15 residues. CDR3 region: CASSPTGGVTDTQYF. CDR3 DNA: TGTGCCAGCAGTCCTACAGGGGGAGTCACAGATACGCAGTATTTT.